This T cell receptor (beta chain) was obtained from a study of cytomegalovirus exposure and HLA in healthy donors. Study-level findings and limits: CMV serostatus was the sole immune exposure data available.

With regard to this clone: Its target is not known.

It was with 60 Vbeta and 13 Jbeta primers that the PCR ran. The table came from immunoSEQ multiplex PCR; TCRdb's copy has only in-frame clones and leaves some out. The sample gives under 150,000 clones, about two thirds of which show up once; about 2.7% is in the top ten. The clonotype comes from a woman between 55 and 75 years old in good health and CMV-seropositive. Specimen: PBMCs.

The CDR3 nucleotides read TGTGCCAGCAGCCGGGACAGGGGCACCAATCAGCCCCAGCATTTT. Translation: CASSRDRGTNQPQHF. The rearrangement joins TRBV7-9 to TRBJ1-5; 10 nucleotides align to TRBD1. CDR1 is SEHNR and CDR2 is FQNEAQ in the germline V gene (reference sequence). The V gene end was trimmed by 5 bases and the J gene end by 3 bases; junction bases not matched to a gene: 4. The CDR3 runs 15 residues.